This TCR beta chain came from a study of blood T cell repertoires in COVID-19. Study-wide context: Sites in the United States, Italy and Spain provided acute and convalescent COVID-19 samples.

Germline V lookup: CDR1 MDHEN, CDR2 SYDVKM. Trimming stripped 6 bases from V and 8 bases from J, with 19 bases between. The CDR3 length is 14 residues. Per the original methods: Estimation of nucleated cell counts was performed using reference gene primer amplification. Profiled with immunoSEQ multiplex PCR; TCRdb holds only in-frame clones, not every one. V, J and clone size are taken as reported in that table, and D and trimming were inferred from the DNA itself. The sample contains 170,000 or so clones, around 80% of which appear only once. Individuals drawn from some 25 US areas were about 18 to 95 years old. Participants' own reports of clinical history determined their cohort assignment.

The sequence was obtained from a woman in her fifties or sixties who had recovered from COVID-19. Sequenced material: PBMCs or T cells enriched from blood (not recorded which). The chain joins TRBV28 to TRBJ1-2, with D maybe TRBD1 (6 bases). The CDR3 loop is CASSPLATGGGYTF. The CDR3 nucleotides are TGTGCCAGCAGCCCGTTAGCGACAGGTGGGGGCTACACCTTC.